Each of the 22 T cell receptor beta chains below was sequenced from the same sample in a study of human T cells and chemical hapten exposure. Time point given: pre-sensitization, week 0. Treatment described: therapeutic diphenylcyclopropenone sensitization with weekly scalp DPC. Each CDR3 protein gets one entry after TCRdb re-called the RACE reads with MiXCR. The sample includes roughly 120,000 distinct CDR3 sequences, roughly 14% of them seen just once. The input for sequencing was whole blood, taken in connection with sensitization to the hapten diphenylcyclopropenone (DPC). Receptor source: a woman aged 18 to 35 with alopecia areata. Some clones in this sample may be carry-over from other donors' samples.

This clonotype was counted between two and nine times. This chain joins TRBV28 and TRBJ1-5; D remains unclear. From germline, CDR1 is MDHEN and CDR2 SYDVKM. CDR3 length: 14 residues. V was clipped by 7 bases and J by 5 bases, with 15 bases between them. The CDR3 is CASNKAQLYQPQHF. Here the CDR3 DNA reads TGTGCCAGCAATAAGGCACAGCTGTATCAGCCCCAGCATTTT.

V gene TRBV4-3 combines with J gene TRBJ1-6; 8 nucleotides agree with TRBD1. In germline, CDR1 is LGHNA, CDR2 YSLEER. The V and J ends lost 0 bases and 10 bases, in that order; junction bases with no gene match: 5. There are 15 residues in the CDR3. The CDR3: CASSQDRGLASPLHF. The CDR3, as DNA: TGCGCCAGCAGCCAAGACAGGGGGCTAGCCTCACCCCTCCACTTT.

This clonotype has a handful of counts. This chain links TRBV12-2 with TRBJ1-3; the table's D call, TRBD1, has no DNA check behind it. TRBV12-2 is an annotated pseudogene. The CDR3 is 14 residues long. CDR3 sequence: CASPRRYSGNTIYF. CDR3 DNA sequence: TGTGCAAGTCCCCGGCGCTACTCTGGAAACACCATATATTTT.

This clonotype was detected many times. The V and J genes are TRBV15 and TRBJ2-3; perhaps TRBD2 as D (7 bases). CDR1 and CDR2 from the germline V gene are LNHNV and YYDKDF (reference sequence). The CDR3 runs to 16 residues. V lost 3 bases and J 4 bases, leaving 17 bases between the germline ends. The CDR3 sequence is CATSRVTAGAPDTQYF. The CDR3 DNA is TGTGCCACCAGCAGGGTTACTGCGGGGGCCCCAGATACGCAGTATTTT. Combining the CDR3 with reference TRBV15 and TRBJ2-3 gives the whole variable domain DAMVIQNPRYQVTQFGKPVTLSCSQTLNHNVMYWYQQKSSQAPKLLFHYYDKDFNNEADTPDNFQSRRPNTSFCFLDIRSPGLGDTAMYLCATSRVTAGAPDTQYFGPGTRLTVL.

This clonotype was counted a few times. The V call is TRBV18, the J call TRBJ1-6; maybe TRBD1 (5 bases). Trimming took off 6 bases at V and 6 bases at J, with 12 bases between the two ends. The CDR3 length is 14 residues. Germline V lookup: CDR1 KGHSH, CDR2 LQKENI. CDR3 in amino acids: CASSLRQLNSPLHF. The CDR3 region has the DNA TGTGCCAGCTCCCTCCGACAGCTTAATTCACCCCTCCACTTT.

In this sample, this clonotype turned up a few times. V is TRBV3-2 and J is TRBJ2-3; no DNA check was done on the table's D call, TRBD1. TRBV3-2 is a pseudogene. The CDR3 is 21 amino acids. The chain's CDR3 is CASSQRPGQGHRLALKNTQYF. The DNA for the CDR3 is TGTGCCAGCAGCCAACGACCGGGACAGGGACACAGATTGGCCCTCAAAAATACGCAGTATTTT.

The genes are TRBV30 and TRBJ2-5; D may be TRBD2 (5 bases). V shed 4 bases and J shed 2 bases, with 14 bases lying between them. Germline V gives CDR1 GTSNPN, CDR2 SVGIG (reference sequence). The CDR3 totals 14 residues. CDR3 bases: TGTGCCTGGAATAGACATGGCGGGCAAGAGACCCAGTACTTC. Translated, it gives CAWNRHGGQETQYF. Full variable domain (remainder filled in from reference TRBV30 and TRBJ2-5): SQTIHQWPATLVQPVGSPLSLECTVEGTSNPNLYWYRQAAGRGLQLLFYSVGIGQISSEVPQNLSASRPQDRQFILSSKKLLLSDSGFYLCAWNRHGGQETQYFGPGTRLLVL.

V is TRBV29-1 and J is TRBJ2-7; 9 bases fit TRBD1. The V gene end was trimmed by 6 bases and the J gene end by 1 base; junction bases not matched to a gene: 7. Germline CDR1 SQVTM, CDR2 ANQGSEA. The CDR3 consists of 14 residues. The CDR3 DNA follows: TGCAGCGTCAGCCGGGACAGGGCATCCTACGAGCAGTACTTC. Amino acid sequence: CSVSRDRASYEQYF.

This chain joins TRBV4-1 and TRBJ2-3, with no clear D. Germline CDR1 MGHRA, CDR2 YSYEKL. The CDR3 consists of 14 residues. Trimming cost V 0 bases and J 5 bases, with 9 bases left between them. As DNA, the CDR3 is TGCGCCAGCAGCCAAGAGGGGAACATAGATACGCAGTATTTT. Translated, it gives CASSQEGNIDTQYF.

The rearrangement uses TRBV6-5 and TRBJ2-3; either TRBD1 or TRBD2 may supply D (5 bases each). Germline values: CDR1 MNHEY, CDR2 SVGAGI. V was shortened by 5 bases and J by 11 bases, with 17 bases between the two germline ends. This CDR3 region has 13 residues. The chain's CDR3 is CASSQDSGPRQYF. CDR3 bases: TGTGCCAGCAGTCAAGACTCGGGACCGAGGCAGTATTTT.

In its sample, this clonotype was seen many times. As DNA, the CDR3 is TGTGCCATCAGTGAAGTGGGGCTTACCCAGGGCACTGAAGCTTTCTTT. Its translation is CAISEVGLTQGTEAFF. V is TRBV10-3 and J is TRBJ1-1, with D maybe TRBD1 (5 bases). Germline lookup yields CDR1 ENHRY and CDR2 SYGVKD. This CDR3 spans 16 amino acids. V dropped 3 bases and J dropped 4 bases, with 18 bases sitting between them.

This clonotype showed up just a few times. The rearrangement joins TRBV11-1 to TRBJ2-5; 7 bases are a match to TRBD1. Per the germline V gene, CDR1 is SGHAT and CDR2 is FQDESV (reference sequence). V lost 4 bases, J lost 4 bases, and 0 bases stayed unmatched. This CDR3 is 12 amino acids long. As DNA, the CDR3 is TGTGCCAGCAGCTGGACAGGAGAGACCCAGTACTTC. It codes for CASSWTGETQYF.

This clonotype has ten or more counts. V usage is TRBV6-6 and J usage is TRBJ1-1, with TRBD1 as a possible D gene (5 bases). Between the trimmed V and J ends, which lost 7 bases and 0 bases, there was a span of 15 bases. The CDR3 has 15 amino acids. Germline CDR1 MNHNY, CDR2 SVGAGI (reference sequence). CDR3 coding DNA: TGTGCCAGCAACCGGGAGGGGTCCCTGAACACTGAAGCTTTCTTT. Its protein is CASNREGSLNTEAFF.

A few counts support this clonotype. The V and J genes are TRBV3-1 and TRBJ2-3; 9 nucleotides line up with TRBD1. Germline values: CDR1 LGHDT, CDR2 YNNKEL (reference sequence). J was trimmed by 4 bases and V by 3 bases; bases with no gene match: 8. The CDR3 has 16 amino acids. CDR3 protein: CASSQPGQGGPDTQYF. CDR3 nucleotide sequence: TGTGCCAGCAGCCAGCCGGGACAGGGAGGCCCAGATACGCAGTATTTT.

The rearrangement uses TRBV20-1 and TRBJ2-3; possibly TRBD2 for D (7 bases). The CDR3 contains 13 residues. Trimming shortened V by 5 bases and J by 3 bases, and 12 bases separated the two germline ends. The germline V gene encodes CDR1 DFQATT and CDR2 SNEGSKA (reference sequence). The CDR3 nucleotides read TGCAGTGCTGGGGAGGGGGGGACAGATACGCAGTATTTT. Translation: CSAGEGGTDTQYF.

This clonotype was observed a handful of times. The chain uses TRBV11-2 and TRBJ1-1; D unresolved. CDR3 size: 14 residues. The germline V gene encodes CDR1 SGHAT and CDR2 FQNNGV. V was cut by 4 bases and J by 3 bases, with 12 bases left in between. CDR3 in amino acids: CASSSLTVDTEAFF. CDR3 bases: TGTGCCAGCAGCTCGCTAACAGTGGACACTGAAGCTTTCTTT.

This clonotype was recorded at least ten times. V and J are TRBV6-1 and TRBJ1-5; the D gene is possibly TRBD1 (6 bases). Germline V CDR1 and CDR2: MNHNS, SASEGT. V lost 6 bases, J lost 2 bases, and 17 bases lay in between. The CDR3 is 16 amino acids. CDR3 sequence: CASRGTHIQGNQPQHF. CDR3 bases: TGTGCCAGCAGAGGGACACATATACAGGGCAATCAGCCCCAGCATTTT.

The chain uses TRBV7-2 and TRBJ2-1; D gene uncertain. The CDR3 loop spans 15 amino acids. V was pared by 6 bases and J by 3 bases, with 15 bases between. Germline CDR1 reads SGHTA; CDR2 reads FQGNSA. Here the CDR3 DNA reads TGTGCCAGCAGTCTTGACGGCCTAGGCTACAATGAGCAGTTCTTC. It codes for CASSLDGLGYNEQFF. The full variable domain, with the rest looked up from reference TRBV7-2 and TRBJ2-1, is GAGVSQSPSNKVTEKGKDVELRCDPISGHTALYWYRQSLGQGLEFLIYFQGNSAPDKSGLPSDRFSAERTGGSVSTLTIQRTQQEDSAVYLCASSLDGLGYNEQFFGPGTRLTVL.

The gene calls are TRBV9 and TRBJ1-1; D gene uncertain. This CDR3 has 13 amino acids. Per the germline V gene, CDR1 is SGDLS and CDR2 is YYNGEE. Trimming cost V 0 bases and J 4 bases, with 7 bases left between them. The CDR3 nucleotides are TGTGCCAGCAGCGTAGAACATAGCACTGAAGCTTTCTTT. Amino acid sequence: CASSVEHSTEAFF.

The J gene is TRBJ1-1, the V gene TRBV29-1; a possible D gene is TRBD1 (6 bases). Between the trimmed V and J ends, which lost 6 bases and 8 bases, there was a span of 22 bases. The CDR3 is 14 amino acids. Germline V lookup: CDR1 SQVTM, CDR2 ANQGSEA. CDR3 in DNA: TGCAGCGTGGTCGAGACAGGTCGGGGGCGGGAAGCTTTCTTT. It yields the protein CSVVETGRGREAFF.

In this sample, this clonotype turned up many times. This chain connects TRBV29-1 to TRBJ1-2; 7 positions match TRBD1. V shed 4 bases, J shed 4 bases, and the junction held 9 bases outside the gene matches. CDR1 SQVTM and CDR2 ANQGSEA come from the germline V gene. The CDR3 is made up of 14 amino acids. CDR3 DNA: TGCAGCGTTGGATCTTCGAGGGGGCCCTATGGCTACACCTTC. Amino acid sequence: CSVGSSRGPYGYTF.

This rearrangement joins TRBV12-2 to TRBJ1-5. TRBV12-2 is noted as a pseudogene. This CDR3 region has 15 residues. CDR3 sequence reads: CASRPRQVLNQPQHF. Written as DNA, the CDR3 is TGTGCAAGTCGCCCAAGGCAGGTTCTGAATCAGCCCCAGCATTTT.